The 4 T cell receptor beta chains below come from one sample, sequenced in a study of control samples from healthy donors and cancer patients. The table came from immunoSEQ multiplex PCR; TCRdb's copy has only in-frame clones and leaves some out. The sample has 55,000 to 85,000 clones, around nine tenths seen once; the top ten hold around a fifth. Specimen: PBMCs. The receptors originated from a man aged 60 to 75 with lung cancer.

The chain has TRBV9 and TRBJ2-1; 13 nucleotides align to TRBD2. V dropped 0 bases and J dropped 1; count of bases not matched to a gene: 10. CDR1 is SGDLS, CDR2 YYNGEE, per germline. The CDR3 spans 20 residues. CDR3: CASSVALRTSGGSSYNEQFF. Here the CDR3 DNA reads TGTGCCAGCAGCGTAGCTCTCCGGACTAGCGGGGGTTCATCCTACAATGAGCAGTTCTTC.

The gene calls are TRBV7-8 and TRBJ1-2, with D possibly TRBD1 on 5 matching bases. Germline lookup yields CDR1 SGHVS and CDR2 FQNEAQ. The CDR3 extends over 14 amino acids. The germline V and J ends were trimmed by 0 bases and 1 base, with 6 bases remaining between them. CDR3 amino acids: CASSLAGGNYGYTF. The CDR3, as DNA: TGTGCCAGCAGCTTAGCGGGGGGTAACTATGGCTACACCTTC.

This chain uses TRBV7-9 with TRBJ2-7; D gene unclear. In germline, CDR1 is SEHNR, CDR2 FQNEAQ (reference sequence). V lost 5 bases and J 0 bases, leaving 2 bases between the germline ends. The CDR3 length is 11 residues. The CDR3, as DNA: TGTGCCAGCAGCCGCTCCTACGAGCAGTACGTC. Residues: CASSRSYEQYV.

This clone occurred a few times. Distinct nucleotide sequences in the sample also encode this CDR3. This rearrangement joins TRBV4-2 to TRBJ1-1; D remains unclear. CDR1 and CDR2 (germline): LGHNA, YNFKEQ. The CDR3 spans 15 residues. The V end lost 0 bases, the J end lost 0 bases, and 8 bases lay between the germline ends. Here the CDR3 reads CASSQEWQVNTEAFF. Here the CDR3 DNA reads TGTGCCAGCAGCCAAGAATGGCAGGTGAACACTGAAGCTTTCTTT.